This T cell receptor beta chain was captured in a study of T-cell reconstitution after alpha-beta-depleted transplantation in children (dated by TCRdb to the mid-2010s). Background for the entire study: T-cell immune reconstitution after TCRalphabeta/CD19-depleted allogeneic hematopoietic cell transplantation in children was quantitatively tracked in the study by means of TCR repertoire profiling.

CDR1 MDHEN and CDR2 SYDVKM were looked up in the germline V gene. The CDR3 contains 13 residues, cysteine and phenylalanine counted. The kept DNA is CDR3 alone, 39 bases in frame from the first base. Details on this clonotype: Its antigen remains undetermined. This may be a read error: a much more frequent sequence differs by one nucleotide.

Receptors were amplified or captured by PCR. Sequencing relied on an Illumina HiSeq 2500. Molecular barcoding was employed in the preparation of TCR libraries, with unique molecular identifiers being used to normalize TCRbeta repertoire quantification. TCRdb reworked the public reads: Q25 trimming with fastp, MiXCR clone assembly, productive beta chains retained. Duplicate CDR3 protein sequences are folded into a single record with the most common DNA and genes. For this sample the table gives about 610,000 distinct CDR3 sequences, of which about 10% were detected only once. Around 4% of the sample is held by the ten biggest clonotypes.

This TCR was recovered from a human donor who donated a stem cell graft to a child with acute myeloid leukemia. The rearrangement joined TRBV28 to TRBJ1-2, with 7 bases matching TRBD1. The material was PBMCs from the stem cell graft donor, obtained from the stem cell graft. The DNA reads as follows: TGTGCCAGCAGTTCCGGGACAGACTATGTCTACACCTTC. It translates to CASSSGTDYVYTF.